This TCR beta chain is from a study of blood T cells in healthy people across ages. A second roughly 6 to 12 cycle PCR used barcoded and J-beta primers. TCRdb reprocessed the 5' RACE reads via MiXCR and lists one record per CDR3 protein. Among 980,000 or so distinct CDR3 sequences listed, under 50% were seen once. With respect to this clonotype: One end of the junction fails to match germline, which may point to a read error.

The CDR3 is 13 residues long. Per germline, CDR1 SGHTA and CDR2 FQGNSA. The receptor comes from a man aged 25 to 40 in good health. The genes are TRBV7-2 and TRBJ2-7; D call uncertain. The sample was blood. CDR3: CASSSQSAYEQYF. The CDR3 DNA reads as TGCGCCAGCAGCTCTCAATCCGCCTACGAGCAGTACTTC. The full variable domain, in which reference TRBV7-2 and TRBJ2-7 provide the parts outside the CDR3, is GAGVSQSPSNKVTEKGKDVELRCDPISGHTALYWYRQSLGQGLEFLIYFQGNSAPDKSGLPSDRFSAERTGGSVSTLTIQRTQQEDSAVYLCASSSQSAYEQYFGPGTRLTVT.